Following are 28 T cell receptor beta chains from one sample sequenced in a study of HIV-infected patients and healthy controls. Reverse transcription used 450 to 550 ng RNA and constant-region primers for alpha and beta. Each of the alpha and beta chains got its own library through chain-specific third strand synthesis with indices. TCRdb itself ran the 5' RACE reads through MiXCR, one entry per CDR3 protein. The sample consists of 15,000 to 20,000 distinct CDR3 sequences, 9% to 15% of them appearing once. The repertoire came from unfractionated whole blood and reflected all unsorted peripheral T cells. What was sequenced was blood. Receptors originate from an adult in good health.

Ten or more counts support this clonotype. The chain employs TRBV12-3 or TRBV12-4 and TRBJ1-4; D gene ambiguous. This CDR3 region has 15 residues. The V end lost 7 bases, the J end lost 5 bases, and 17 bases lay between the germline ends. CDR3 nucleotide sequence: TGTGCCAGCAAGTTTAGGGCAGGTTGGAATGAAAAACTGTTTTTT. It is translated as CASKFRAGWNEKLFF.

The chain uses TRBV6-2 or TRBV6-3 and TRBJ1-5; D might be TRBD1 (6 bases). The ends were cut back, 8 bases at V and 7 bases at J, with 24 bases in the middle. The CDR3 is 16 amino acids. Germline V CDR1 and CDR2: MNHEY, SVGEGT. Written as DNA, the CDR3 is TGTGCCAGCTACCACACGGACAGACGGGTCTGGCAGCCCCAGCATTTT. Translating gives CASYHTDRRVWQPQHF.

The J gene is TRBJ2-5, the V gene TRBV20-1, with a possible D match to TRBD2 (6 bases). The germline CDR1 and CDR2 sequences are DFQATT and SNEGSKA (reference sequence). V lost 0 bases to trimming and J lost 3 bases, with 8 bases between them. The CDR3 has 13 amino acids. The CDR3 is CSARDGGEETQYF. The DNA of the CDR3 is TGCAGTGCTAGAGATGGAGGGGAAGAGACCCAGTACTTC.

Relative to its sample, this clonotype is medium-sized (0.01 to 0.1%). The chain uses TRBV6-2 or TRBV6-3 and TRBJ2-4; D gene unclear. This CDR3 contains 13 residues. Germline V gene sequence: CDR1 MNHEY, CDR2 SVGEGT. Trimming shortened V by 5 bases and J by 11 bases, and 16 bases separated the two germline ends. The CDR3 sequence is CASSHDNPILQYF. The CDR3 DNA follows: TGTGCCAGCAGTCACGACAATCCGATCCTTCAGTACTTC.

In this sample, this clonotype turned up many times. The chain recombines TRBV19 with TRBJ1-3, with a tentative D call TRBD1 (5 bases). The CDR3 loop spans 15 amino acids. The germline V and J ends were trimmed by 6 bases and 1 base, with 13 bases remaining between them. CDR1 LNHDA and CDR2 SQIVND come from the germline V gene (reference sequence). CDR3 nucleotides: TGTGCCAGTAGATGGTCAGACAGTTCTGGAAACACCATATATTTT. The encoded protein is CASRWSDSSGNTIYF.

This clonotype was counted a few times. The DNA for the CDR3 is TGTGCCAGCAGCTTAGCTTCTAGCGGGGGGATAGTTAGGGATACGCAGTATTTT. This sequence encodes CASSLASSGGIVRDTQYF. The chain links TRBV7-2 to TRBJ2-3, with 11 bases that match TRBD2. This CDR3 has 18 amino acids. Germline CDR1 SGHTA, CDR2 FQGNSA. The V and J ends lost 0 bases and 6 bases, in that order; junction bases with no gene match: 11. Filled out from reference TRBV7-2 and TRBJ2-3, the complete variable domain reads GAGVSQSPSNKVTEKGKDVELRCDPISGHTALYWYRQSLGQGLEFLIYFQGNSAPDKSGLPSDRFSAERTGGSVSTLTIQRTQQEDSAVYLCASSLASSGGIVRDTQYFGPGTRLTVL.

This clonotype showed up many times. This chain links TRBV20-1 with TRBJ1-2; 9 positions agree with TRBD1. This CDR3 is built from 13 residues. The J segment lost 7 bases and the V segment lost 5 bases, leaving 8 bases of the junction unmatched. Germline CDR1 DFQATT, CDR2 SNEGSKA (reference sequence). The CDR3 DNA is TGCAGTGCTGTTACAGGGGGCGCTTCTGGCTACACCTTC. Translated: CSAVTGGASGYTF.

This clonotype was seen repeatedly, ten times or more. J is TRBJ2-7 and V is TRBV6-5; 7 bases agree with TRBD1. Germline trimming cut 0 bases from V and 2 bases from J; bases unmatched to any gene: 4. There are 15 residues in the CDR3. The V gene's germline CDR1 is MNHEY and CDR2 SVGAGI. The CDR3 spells CASSYSPGTAYEQYF. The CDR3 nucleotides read TGTGCCAGCAGTTACTCTCCCGGGACAGCCTACGAGCAGTACTTC.

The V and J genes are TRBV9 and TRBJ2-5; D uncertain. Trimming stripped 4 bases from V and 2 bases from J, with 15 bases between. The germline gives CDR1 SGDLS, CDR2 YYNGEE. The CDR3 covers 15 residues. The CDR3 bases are TGTGCCAGCAGCACTCTCGGCGATTCTCAAGAGACCCAGTACTTC. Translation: CASSTLGDSQETQYF.

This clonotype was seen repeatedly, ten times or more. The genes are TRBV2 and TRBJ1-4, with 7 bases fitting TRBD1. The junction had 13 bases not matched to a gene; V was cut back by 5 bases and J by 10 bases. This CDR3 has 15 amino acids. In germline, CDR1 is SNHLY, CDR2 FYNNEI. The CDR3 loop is CASSRDGTVEGKLFF. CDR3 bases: TGTGCCAGCAGTCGGGACGGGACAGTAGAAGGAAAACTGTTTTTT.

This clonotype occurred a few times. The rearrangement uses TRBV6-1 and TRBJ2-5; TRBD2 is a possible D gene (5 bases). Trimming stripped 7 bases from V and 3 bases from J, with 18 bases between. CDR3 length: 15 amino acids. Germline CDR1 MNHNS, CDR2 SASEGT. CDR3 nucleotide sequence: TGTGCCAGCACGGCGGGTTGGGGTATAGAAGAGACCCAGTACTTC. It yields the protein CASTAGWGIEETQYF.

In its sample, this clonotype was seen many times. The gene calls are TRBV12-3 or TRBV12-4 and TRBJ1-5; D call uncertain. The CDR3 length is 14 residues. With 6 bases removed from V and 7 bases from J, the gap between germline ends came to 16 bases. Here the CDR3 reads CASSRRESAQPQHF. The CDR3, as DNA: TGTGCCAGCAGCCGCCGGGAGTCGGCACAGCCCCAGCATTTT.

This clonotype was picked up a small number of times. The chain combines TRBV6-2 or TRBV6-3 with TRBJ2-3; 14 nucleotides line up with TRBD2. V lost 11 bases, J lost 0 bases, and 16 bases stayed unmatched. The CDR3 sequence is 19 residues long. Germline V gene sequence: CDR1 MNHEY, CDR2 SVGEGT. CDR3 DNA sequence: TGTGCCTCCTCGAGGGTTAGGACTAGCGGGGGGATAAGCACAGATACGCAGTATTTT. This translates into CASSRVRTSGGISTDTQYF.

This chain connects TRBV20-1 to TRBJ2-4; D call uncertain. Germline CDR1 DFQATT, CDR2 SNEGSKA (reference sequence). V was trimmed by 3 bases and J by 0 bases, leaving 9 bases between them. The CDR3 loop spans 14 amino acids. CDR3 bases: TGCAGTGCTAGCAAAGCGCTAGCCAAAAACATTCAGTACTTC. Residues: CSASKALAKNIQYF.

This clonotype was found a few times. The chain's CDR3 is CASSIRQGPNTGELFF. CDR3 DNA sequence: TGCGCCAGCAGCATAAGACAGGGGCCAAACACCGGGGAGCTGTTTTTT. The chain uses TRBV5-1 and TRBJ2-2; 8 bases are a match to TRBD1. This CDR3 contains 16 residues. V gave up 4 bases and J gave up 2 bases; unmatched junction bases: 7. Germline V CDR1 and CDR2: SGHRS, YFSETQ.

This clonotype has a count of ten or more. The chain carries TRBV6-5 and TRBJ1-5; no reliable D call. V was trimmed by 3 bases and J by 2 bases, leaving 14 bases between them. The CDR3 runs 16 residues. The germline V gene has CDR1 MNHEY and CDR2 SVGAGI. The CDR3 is CASSYSATVGNQPQHF. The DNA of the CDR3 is TGTGCCAGCAGTTATTCCGCAACCGTAGGCAATCAGCCCCAGCATTTT.

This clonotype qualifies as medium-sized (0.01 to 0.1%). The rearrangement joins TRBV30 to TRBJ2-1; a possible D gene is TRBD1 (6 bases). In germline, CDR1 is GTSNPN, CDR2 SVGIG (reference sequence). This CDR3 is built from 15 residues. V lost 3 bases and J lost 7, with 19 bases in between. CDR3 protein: CAWRIEGRGVNEQFF. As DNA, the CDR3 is TGTGCCTGGAGAATCGAGGGCAGGGGAGTAAATGAGCAGTTCTTC.

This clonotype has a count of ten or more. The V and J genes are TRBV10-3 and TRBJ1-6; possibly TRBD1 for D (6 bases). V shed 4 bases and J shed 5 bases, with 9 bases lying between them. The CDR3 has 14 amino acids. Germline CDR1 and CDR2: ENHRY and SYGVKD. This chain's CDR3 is CAISAGTHNSPLHF. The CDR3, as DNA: TGTGCCATCAGTGCCGGGACACATAATTCACCCCTCCACTTT.

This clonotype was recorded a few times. The CDR3 bases are TGTGCCAGCAGCCTAGACAGAACCTATGGCTACACCTTC. Protein sequence: CASSLDRTYGYTF. The genes are TRBV7-2 and TRBJ1-2; D possibly corresponds to TRBD1 (5 bases). Trimming left V 5 bases short and J 4 bases short, with 11 bases between. The CDR3 covers 13 residues. The germline CDR1 and CDR2 sequences are SGHTA and FQGNSA.

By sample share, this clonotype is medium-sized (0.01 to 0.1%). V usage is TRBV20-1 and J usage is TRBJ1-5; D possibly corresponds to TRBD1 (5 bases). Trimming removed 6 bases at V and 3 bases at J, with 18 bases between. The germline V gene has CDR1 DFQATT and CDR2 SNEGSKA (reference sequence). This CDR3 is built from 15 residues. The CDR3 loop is CSATPTDSYNQPQHF. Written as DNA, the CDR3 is TGCAGTGCGACCCCGACTGACAGTTACAATCAGCCCCAGCATTTT.

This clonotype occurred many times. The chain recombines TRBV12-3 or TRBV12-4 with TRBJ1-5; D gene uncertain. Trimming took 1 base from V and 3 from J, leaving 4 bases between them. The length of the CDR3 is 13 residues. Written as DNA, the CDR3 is TGTGCCAGCAGTTTAGGGAACAATCAGCCCCAGCATTTT. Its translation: CASSLGNNQPQHF.

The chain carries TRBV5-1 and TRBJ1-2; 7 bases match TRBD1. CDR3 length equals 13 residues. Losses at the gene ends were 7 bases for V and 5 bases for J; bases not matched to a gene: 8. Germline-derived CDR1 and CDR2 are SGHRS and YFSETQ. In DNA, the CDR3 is TGCGCCAGCCAAACCGGGACAGATTATGGCTACACCTTC. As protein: CASQTGTDYGYTF. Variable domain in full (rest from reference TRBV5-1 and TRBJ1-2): KAGVTQTPRYLIKTRGQQVTLSCSPISGHRSVSWYQQTPGQGLQFLFEYFSETQRNKGNFPGRFSGRQFSNSRSEMNVSTLELGDSALYLCASQTGTDYGYTFGSGTRLTVV.

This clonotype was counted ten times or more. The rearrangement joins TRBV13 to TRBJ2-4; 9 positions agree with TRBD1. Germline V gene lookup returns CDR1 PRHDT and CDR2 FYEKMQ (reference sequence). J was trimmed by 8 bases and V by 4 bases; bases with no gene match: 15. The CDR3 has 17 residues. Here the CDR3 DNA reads TGTGCCAGCAGCTCCCGTGCCCTGTGGGACAGGGATCACATTCAGTACTTC. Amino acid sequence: CASSSRALWDRDHIQYF.

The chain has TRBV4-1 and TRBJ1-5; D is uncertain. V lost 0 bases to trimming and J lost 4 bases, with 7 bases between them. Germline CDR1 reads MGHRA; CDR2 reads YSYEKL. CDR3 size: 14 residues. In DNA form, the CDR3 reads TGCGCCAGCAGCCAAGACGGTCTTAATCAGCCCCAGCATTTT. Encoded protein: CASSQDGLNQPQHF.

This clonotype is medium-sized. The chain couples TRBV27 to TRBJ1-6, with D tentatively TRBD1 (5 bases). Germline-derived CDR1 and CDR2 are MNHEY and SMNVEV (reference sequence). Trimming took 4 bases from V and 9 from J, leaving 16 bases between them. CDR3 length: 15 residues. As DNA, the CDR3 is TGTGCCAGCAGTTACCAATCTCTTAGGGGTTCACCCCTCCACTTT. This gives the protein CASSYQSLRGSPLHF.

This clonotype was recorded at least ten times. CDR3 bases: TGTGCCAGCAGCTTATTGGGGCGCGCAGATACGCAGTATTTT. Its translation is CASSLLGRADTQYF. The chain is built from TRBV7-3 and TRBJ2-3; D possibly corresponds to TRBD1 (5 bases). The CDR3 totals 14 residues. The germline V gene has CDR1 SGHTA and CDR2 FQGTGA. The ends were cut back, 2 bases at V and 4 bases at J, with 10 bases in the middle.

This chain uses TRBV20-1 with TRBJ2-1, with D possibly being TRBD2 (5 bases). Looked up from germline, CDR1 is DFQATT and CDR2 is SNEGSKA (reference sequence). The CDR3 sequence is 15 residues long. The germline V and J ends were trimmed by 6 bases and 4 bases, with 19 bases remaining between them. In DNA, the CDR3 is TGCAGTGCAAATGGAAACCGGGGAAGGTACAATGAGCAGTTCTTC. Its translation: CSANGNRGRYNEQFF.

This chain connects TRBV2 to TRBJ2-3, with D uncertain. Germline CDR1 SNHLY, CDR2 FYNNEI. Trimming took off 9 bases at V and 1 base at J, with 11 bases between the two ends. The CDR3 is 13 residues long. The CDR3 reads CASCGMGTDTQYF. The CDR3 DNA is TGTGCCAGTTGTGGGATGGGCACAGATACGCAGTATTTT.